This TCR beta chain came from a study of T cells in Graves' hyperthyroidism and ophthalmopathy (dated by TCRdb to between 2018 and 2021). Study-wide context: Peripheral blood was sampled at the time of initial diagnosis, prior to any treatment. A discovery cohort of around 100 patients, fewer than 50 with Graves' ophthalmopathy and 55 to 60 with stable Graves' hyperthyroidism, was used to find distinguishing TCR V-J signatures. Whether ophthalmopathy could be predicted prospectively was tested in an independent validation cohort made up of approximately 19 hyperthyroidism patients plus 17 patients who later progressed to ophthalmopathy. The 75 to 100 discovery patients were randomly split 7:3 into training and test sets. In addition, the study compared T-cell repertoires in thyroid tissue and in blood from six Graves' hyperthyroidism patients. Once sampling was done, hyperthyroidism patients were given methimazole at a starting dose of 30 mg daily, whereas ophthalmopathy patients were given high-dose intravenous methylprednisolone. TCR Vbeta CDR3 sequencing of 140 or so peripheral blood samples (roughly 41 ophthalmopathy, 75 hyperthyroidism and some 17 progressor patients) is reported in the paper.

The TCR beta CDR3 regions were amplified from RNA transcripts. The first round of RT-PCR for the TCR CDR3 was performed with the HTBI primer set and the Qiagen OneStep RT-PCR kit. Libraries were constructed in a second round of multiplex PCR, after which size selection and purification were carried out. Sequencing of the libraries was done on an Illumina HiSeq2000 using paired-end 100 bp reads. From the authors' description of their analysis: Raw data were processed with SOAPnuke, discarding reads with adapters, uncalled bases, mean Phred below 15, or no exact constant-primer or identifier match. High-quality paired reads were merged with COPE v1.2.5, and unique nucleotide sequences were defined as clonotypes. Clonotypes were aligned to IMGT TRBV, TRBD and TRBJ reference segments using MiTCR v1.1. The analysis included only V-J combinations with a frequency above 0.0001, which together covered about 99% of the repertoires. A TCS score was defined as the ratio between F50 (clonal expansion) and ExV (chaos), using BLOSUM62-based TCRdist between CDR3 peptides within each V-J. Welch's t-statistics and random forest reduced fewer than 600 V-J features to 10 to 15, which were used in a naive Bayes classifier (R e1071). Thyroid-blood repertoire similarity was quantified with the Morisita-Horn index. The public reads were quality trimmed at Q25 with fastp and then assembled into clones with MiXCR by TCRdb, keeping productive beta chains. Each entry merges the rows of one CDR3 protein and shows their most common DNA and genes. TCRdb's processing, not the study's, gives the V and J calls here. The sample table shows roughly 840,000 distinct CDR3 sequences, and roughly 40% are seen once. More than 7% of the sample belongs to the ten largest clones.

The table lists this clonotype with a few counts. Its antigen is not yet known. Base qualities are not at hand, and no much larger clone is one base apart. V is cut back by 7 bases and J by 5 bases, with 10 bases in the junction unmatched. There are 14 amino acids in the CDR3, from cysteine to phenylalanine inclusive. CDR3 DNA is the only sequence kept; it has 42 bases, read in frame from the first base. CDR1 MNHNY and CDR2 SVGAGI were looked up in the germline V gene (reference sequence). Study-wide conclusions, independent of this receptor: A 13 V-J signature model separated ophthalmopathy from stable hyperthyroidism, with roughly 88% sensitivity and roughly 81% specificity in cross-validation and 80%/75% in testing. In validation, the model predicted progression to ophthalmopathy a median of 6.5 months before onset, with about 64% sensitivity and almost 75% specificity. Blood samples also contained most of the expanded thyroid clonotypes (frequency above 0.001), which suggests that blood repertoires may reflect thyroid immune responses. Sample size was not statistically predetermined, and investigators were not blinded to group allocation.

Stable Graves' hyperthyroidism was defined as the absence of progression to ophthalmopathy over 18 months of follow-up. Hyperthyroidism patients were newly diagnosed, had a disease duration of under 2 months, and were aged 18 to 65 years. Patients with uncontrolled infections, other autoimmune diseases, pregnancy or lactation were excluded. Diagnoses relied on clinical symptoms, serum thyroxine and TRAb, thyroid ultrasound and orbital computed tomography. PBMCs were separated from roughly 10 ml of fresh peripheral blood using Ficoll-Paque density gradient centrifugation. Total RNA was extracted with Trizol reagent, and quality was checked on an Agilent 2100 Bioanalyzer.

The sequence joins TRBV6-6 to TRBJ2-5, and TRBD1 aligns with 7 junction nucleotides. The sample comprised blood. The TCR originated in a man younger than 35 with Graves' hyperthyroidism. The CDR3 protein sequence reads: CASKSQGKAETQYF. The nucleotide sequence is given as TGTGCCAGCAAATCACAGGGGAAGGCTGAGACCCAGTACTTC.